One sample yielded the 21 T cell receptor beta chains listed below, sequenced in a study of blood T cell repertoires in COVID-19. Some clones are missing from TCRdb's copy, which holds only in-frame ones; the method was immunoSEQ multiplex PCR. The data contain 15,000 to 20,000 clones, roughly four fifths of them seen just once; the ten biggest clones take up roughly 9.1%. The sample was peripheral blood. These receptors were taken from a human donor in a cohort sampled during active COVID-19.

The chain combines TRBV4-3 with TRBJ1-5; no reliable D call. The CDR3 loop spans 16 amino acids. Germline lookup yields CDR1 LGHNA and CDR2 YSLEER. Trimming left V 0 bases short and J 3 bases short, with 12 bases between. The CDR3 region has the DNA TGCGCCAGCAGCCAAGATCTAGGAGGGCCCAATCAGCCCCAGCATTTT. Amino acids: CASSQDLGGPNQPQHF.

The chain couples TRBV28 to TRBJ2-2, with D tentatively TRBD2 (7 bases). Trimming stripped 3 bases from V and 4 bases from J, with 12 bases between. The CDR3 has 15 residues. Germline CDR1 reads MDHEN; CDR2 reads SYDVKM. The CDR3 protein is CASSLGGGSTGELFF. The CDR3 DNA follows: TGTGCCAGCAGTTTGGGCGGGGGCAGCACCGGGGAGCTGTTTTTT.

V usage is TRBV29-1 and J usage is TRBJ2-7; possibly TRBD1 for D (5 bases). Trimming cost V 8 bases and J 0 bases, with 14 bases left between them. The V gene's germline CDR1 is SQVTM and CDR2 ANQGSEA. CDR3 length: 13 amino acids. CDR3 residues: CSPTLGVSYEQYF. The CDR3 DNA reads as TGCAGCCCCACGTTAGGGGTCTCCTACGAGCAGTACTTC.

The chain has TRBV4-2 and TRBJ1-2; TRBD1 matches 8 bases. V shed 0 bases, J shed 5 bases, and the junction held 5 bases outside the gene matches. This CDR3 has 15 residues. Looked up from germline, CDR1 is LGHNA and CDR2 is YNFKEQ. This CDR3 is CASSQDAGGGYGYTF. In DNA form, the CDR3 reads TGTGCCAGCAGCCAAGATGCAGGGGGCGGATATGGCTACACCTTC.

This clone has only one observation. The chain has TRBV18 and TRBJ1-1, with D unclear. Germline CDR1 reads KGHSH; CDR2 reads LQKENI. This CDR3 is 12 amino acids long. V was trimmed by 2 bases and J by 7 bases, leaving 8 bases between them. The CDR3 DNA sequence: TGTGCCAGCTCACCATGGCGGGATGAAGCTTTCTTT. It translates to CASSPWRDEAFF.

The chain is built from TRBV19 and TRBJ1-5, with D uncertain. Trimming shortened V by 6 bases and J by 0 bases, and 6 bases separated the two germline ends. The CDR3 totals 13 residues. Germline V gene lookup returns CDR1 LNHDA and CDR2 SQIVND (reference sequence). The CDR3 DNA is TGTGCCAGTAGGATCTATAGCAATCAGCCCCAGCATTTT. Protein sequence: CASRIYSNQPQHF.

The chain carries TRBV7-9 and TRBJ1-4; TRBD1 matches at 9 bases. CDR1 SEHNR and CDR2 FQNEAQ come from the germline V gene (reference sequence). Trimming cost V 5 bases and J 2 bases; bases outside gene matches: 6. The CDR3 has 16 residues. In DNA, the CDR3 is TGTGCCAGCAGCCCTACAGGGGGCTGGACTAATGAAAAACTGTTTTTT. Its protein is CASSPTGGWTNEKLFF.

This clone was counted a single time. The CDR3 is CASSPRGTDNSPLHF. The CDR3, as DNA: TGCGCCAGCAGCCCGCGCGGGACAGATAATTCACCCCTCCACTTT. V gene TRBV5-1 combines with J gene TRBJ1-6; 7 bases are a match to TRBD1. Germline values: CDR1 SGHRS, CDR2 YFSETQ. J lost 5 bases, V lost 4 bases, and 6 bases had no gene match. This CDR3 comprises 15 residues. Complete variable domain (other parts from reference TRBV5-1 and TRBJ1-6): KAGVTQTPRYLIKTRGQQVTLSCSPISGHRSVSWYQQTPGQGLQFLFEYFSETQRNKGNFPGRFSGRQFSNSRSEMNVSTLELGDSALYLCASSPRGTDNSPLHFGNGTRLTVT.

V and J are TRBV3-1 (or the pseudogene TRBV3-2) and TRBJ2-1, with 9 nucleotides matching TRBD2. The CDR3 covers 17 residues. The V gene's germline CDR1 is LGHDT and CDR2 YNNKEL (reference sequence). V was pared by 0 bases and J by 7 bases, with 10 bases of the junction left unmatched. The DNA of the CDR3 is TGTGCCAGCAGCCAAGATCTTAATAGCGGGAGTAGGAATGAGCAGTTCTTC. Translating it yields CASSQDLNSGSRNEQFF.

The gene calls are TRBV15 and TRBJ2-7, with 7 bases matching TRBD1. This CDR3 region has 16 residues. Losses at the gene ends were 1 base for V and 0 bases for J; bases not matched to a gene: 6. Germline-derived CDR1 and CDR2 are LNHNV and YYDKDF (reference sequence). The CDR3 sequence: CATSRALTGSSYEQYF. CDR3 nucleotides: TGTGCCACCAGCAGAGCCCTGACAGGGAGCTCCTACGAGCAGTACTTC.

The CDR3 region is CASTNRGSSYNEQFF. The CDR3 nucleotides are TGTGCCAGCACTAACCGGGGGAGTTCCTACAATGAGCAGTTCTTC. The rearrangement uses TRBV28 and TRBJ2-1; the D gene is possibly TRBD2 (6 bases). This CDR3 is built from 15 residues. Per germline, CDR1 MDHEN and CDR2 SYDVKM. The V end lost 7 bases, the J end lost 1 base, and 14 bases lay between the germline ends.

The rearrangement links TRBV27 to TRBJ2-7; TRBD2 matches at 8 bases. V lost 4 bases and J lost 4; bases outside the gene matches: 0. CDR1 and CDR2 (germline): MNHEY, SMNVEV (reference sequence). The CDR3 consists of 12 residues. The CDR3 region has the DNA TGTGCCAGCAGTTCGGGGGGGTACGAGCAGTACTTC. It is translated as CASSSGGYEQYF.

The chain recombines TRBV9 with TRBJ2-1; 10 bases agree with TRBD2. The germline gives CDR1 SGDLS, CDR2 YYNGEE. J gave up 8 bases and V 0 bases, and 8 bases lay outside the gene matches. The CDR3 runs 16 residues. CDR3 in amino acids: CASSVAASGSHHEQFF. The CDR3 DNA reads TGTGCCAGCAGCGTAGCGGCTAGCGGGAGTCACCATGAGCAGTTCTTC. The full variable domain, rest sourced from reference TRBV9 and TRBJ2-1, is DSGVTQTPKHLITATGQRVTLRCSPRSGDLSVYWYQQSLDQGLQFLIQYYNGEERAKGNILERFSAQQFPDLHSELNLSSLELGDSALYFCASSVAASGSHHEQFFGPGTRLTVL.

V is TRBV7-3 and J is TRBJ1-6; a weak D match, TRBD1 (6 bases). V shed 2 bases and J shed 10 bases, with 12 bases lying between them. This CDR3 contains 14 residues. Germline lookup yields CDR1 SGHTA and CDR2 FQGTGA. The CDR3, as DNA: TGTGCCAGCAGCTTAGGCGGGGGCGCCTCACCCCTCCACTTT. It is translated as CASSLGGGASPLHF.

The rearrangement links TRBV4-1 to TRBJ1-1; tentatively, D is TRBD1 (6 bases). Germline V gene sequence: CDR1 MGHRA, CDR2 YSYEKL. V lost 4 bases and J lost 10, with 22 bases in between. This CDR3 is built from 15 residues. In DNA, the CDR3 is TGCGCCAGCAGCCCTATCATCTCCAACAGGGAGGGAGCTTTCTTT. Its translation is CASSPIISNREGAFF.

This rearrangement joins TRBV10-3 to TRBJ2-5; weak D call: TRBD1 (5 bases). The germline gives CDR1 ENHRY, CDR2 SYGVKD. V lost 0 bases, J lost 3 bases, and 11 bases lay in between. This CDR3 region has 15 residues. In nucleotides, the CDR3 is TGTGCCATCAGTGAGTCCACTCTCAGGGAAGAGACCCAGTACTTC. Its translation: CAISESTLREETQYF.

The chain recombines TRBV28 with TRBJ1-5, with a weak D call TRBD1 (5 bases). V was clipped by 5 bases and J by 5 bases, with 10 bases between them. CDR1 and CDR2 (germline): MDHEN, SYDVKM. The CDR3 extends over 13 amino acids. In DNA form, the CDR3 reads TGTGCCAGCAGTAAAGAAGGGGATCAGCCCCAGCATTTT. The encoded protein is CASSKEGDQPQHF.

The J gene is TRBJ1-3, the V gene TRBV6-6, with a possible D match to TRBD1 (5 bases). CDR3 length: 14 residues. CDR1 and CDR2 from the germline V gene are MNHNY and SVGAGI (reference sequence). V lost 6 bases and J lost 4, with 13 bases in between. The CDR3 nucleotides are TGTGCCAGCAGACCAGGGACTTCGGGAAACACCATATATTTT. This sequence encodes CASRPGTSGNTIYF.

The CDR3 loop reads CAISDVGINEQFF. The CDR3 DNA follows: TGTGCCATCAGTGATGTTGGCATCAATGAGCAGTTCTTC. This chain links TRBV10-3 with TRBJ2-1; no reliable D call. Germline V gene sequence: CDR1 ENHRY, CDR2 SYGVKD. CDR3 size: 13 residues. V was clipped by 3 bases and J by 6 bases, with 9 bases between them.

The rearrangement joins TRBV6-2 or TRBV6-3 to TRBJ1-2; 7 positions agree with TRBD1. This CDR3 has 14 residues. Trimming cost V 6 bases and J 5 bases; bases outside gene matches: 9. Germline loops: CDR1 MNHEY, CDR2 SVGEGT. The CDR3 here is CASSGGQEVYGYTF. CDR3 nucleotides: TGTGCCAGCAGCGGCGGACAGGAAGTTTATGGCTACACCTTC.

The chain carries TRBV5-1 and TRBJ2-6; 8 bases agree with TRBD2. Trimming cost V 3 bases and J 4 bases; bases outside gene matches: 3. Germline CDR1 SGHRS, CDR2 YFSETQ. The CDR3 extends over 15 amino acids. Here the CDR3 reads CASSSGLAGANVLTF. The DNA of the CDR3 is TGCGCCAGCAGCTCAGGACTAGCAGGGGCCAACGTCCTGACTTTC.